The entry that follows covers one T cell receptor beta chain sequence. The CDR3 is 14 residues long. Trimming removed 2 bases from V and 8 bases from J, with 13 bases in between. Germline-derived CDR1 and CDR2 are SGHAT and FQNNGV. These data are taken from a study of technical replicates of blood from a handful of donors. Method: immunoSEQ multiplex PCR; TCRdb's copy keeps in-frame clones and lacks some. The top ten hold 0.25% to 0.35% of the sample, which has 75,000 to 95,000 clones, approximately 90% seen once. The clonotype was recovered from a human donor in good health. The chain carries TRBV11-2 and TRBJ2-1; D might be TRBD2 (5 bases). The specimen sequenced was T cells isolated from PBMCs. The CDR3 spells CASSLRWEQDEQFF. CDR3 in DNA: TGTGCCAGCAGCTTAAGGTGGGAGCAGGATGAGCAGTTCTTC.